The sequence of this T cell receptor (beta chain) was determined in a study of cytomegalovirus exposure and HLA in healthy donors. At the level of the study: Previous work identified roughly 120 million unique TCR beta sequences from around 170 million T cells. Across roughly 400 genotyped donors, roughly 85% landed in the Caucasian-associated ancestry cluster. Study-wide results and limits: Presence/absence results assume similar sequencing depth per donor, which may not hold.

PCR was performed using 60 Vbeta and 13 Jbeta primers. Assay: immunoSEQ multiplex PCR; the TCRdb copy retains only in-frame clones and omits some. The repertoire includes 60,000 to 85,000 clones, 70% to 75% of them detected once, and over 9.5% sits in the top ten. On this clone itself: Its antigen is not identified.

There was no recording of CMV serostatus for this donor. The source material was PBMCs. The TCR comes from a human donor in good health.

CDR3: CASSSGVAGSEQFF. The CDR3 nucleotides read TGCGCCAGCAGCTCGGGGGTAGCTGGGAGTGAGCAGTTCTTC. The chain recombines TRBV5-1 with TRBJ2-1; D may be TRBD2 (6 bases). The CDR3 has 14 amino acids. The V end was cut by 3 bases, the J end by 9 bases, with 16 bases between. Germline CDR1 is SGHRS and CDR2 is YFSETQ.